The 13 T cell receptor beta chains in this list originate from one sample, sequenced in a study of blood T cell repertoires in COVID-19 (dated by TCRdb to the early 2020s). The library was obtained by the immunoSEQ multiplex PCR assay. Imported from immuneACCESS, the table was reduced by TCRdb to in-frame sequences with V and J called. These copies leave out some clones; in studies compared against another copy, an unresolved V gene accounts for under half, and the cause of the remainder is not known. A total of 100,000 to 150,000 clones appear in this sample, about 90% of them only once. The ten largest clones add up to less than 4.5% of the sample. Sample: peripheral blood. Every receptor here comes from a woman aged 60 to 75 with acute or convalescent COVID-19.

J is TRBJ2-1 and V is TRBV11-3; TRBD2 matches 11 bases. Losses at the gene ends were 3 bases for V and 7 bases for J; bases not matched to a gene: 20. The CDR3 length is 20 residues. Per germline, CDR1 SGHNT and CDR2 YENEEA. The CDR3 DNA reads as TGTGCCAGCAGCTTTGTATCGGGGAGTAGCGGGAGGGCCGGGTTAAATGAGCAGTTCTTC. Protein product: CASSFVSGSSGRAGLNEQFF.

The chain couples TRBV19 to TRBJ2-1, with D possibly TRBD1 on 6 matching bases. Trimming left V 6 bases short and J 0 bases short, with 12 bases between. This CDR3 spans 15 amino acids. CDR1 LNHDA and CDR2 SQIVND come from the germline V gene (reference sequence). Here the CDR3 reads CASSTTGTSYNEQFF. The CDR3 DNA follows: TGTGCCAGTAGCACAACAGGGACCTCCTACAATGAGCAGTTCTTC.

The V and J genes are TRBV18 and TRBJ1-3; TRBD1 agrees at 8 bases. The CDR3 runs to 15 residues. CDR1 and CDR2 (germline): KGHSH, LQKENI. Unmatched junction bases numbered 5, after V lost 3 bases and J lost 4 bases. This chain's CDR3 is CASSPGTGSGNTIYF. CDR3 DNA sequence: TGTGCCAGCTCACCCGGGACAGGCTCCGGAAACACCATATATTTT. The full variable domain, with the rest looked up from reference TRBV18 and TRBJ1-3, is NAGVMQNPRHLVRRRGQEARLRCSPMKGHSHVYWYRQLPEEGLKFMVYLQKENIIDESGMPKERFSAEFPKEGPSILRIQQVVRGDSAAYFCASSPGTGSGNTIYFGEGSWLTVV.

The CDR3 DNA reads as TGTGCCAGTACCCCCTCCAGGGCCGTTTATGGCTACACCTTC. It translates to CASTPSRAVYGYTF. The rearrangement links TRBV19 to TRBJ1-2; D is perhaps TRBD1 (5 bases). The V end lost 7 bases, the J end lost 5 bases, and 17 bases lay between the germline ends. The germline gives CDR1 LNHDA, CDR2 SQIVND (reference sequence). This CDR3 contains 14 residues.

V gene TRBV25-1 combines with J gene TRBJ1-1; possibly TRBD1 for D (6 bases). Germline V gives CDR1 MGHDK, CDR2 SYGVNS. CDR3 length: 13 amino acids. Trimming took off 5 bases at V and 1 base at J, with 8 bases between the two ends. The CDR3 DNA reads as TGTGCCAGCAGTTTACAGGGGAACACTGAAGCTTTCTTT. Encoded protein: CASSLQGNTEAFF.

V usage is TRBV3-1 (or the pseudogene TRBV3-2) and J usage is TRBJ1-5; D is possibly TRBD1 (5 bases). In germline, CDR1 is LGHDT, CDR2 YNNKEL (reference sequence). V was cut by 3 bases and J by 0 bases, with 9 bases left in between. This CDR3 is 15 amino acids long. The CDR3 protein is CASSQGQDSNQPQHF. CDR3 bases: TGTGCCAGCAGCCAGGGGCAGGATAGCAATCAGCCCCAGCATTTT.

The chain carries TRBV3-1 (or the pseudogene TRBV3-2) and TRBJ1-4, with a possible D match to TRBD1 (5 bases). Germline V gene lookup returns CDR1 LGHDT and CDR2 YNNKEL (reference sequence). This CDR3 has 14 residues. Trimming took 3 bases from V and 5 from J, leaving 10 bases between them. The CDR3 region is CASSHRQPNEKLFF. Written as DNA, the CDR3 is TGTGCCAGCAGCCATCGACAGCCCAATGAAAAACTGTTTTTT.

The chain employs TRBV28 and TRBJ1-5; D perhaps matches TRBD1 (5 bases). Germline loops: CDR1 MDHEN, CDR2 SYDVKM. The CDR3 sequence is 17 residues long. Trimming took 1 base from V and 5 from J, leaving 18 bases between them. CDR3 in DNA: TGTGCCAGCAGTTTATCGATTGAGGGAGGAGGGGATCAGCCCCAGCATTTT. Protein product: CASSLSIEGGGDQPQHF.

As regards this clone: The junction does not match germline at one end; this may be a read error. V usage is TRBV19 and J usage is TRBJ1-2; 7 bases line up with TRBD1. Germline-derived CDR1 and CDR2 are LNHDA and SQIVND (reference sequence). The CDR3 extends over 14 amino acids. DNA for the CDR3: TGTGCCAGCCGTGGACAGGTTAATAACTATGGCTACGCCTTC. It yields the protein CASRGQVNNYGYAF.

CDR3 protein: CASSLRGSNQPQHF. CDR3 coding DNA: TGTGCCAGCAGCCTAAGGGGATCCAATCAGCCCCAGCATTTT. This chain joins TRBV27 and TRBJ1-5, with D possibly matching TRBD1 (5 bases). The V gene lost 6 bases and the J gene lost 3 bases, with 12 bases spanning the gap. CDR3 size: 14 residues. In germline, CDR1 is MNHEY, CDR2 SMNVEV (reference sequence).

The table lists this clone with a count of one. The rearrangement uses TRBV7-8 and TRBJ1-1; the D is unclear. Per germline, CDR1 SGHVS and CDR2 FQNEAQ. V lost 4 bases and J lost 1, with 7 bases in between. The CDR3 extends over 13 amino acids. In DNA, the CDR3 is TGTGCCAGCAGCTCAGCGAGGAACACTGAAGCTTTCTTT. Amino acid sequence: CASSSARNTEAFF.

V gene TRBV11-2 combines with J gene TRBJ2-4; 7 positions match TRBD2. J was trimmed by 0 bases and V by 1 base; bases with no gene match: 6. This CDR3 contains 17 residues. The V gene's germline CDR1 is SGHAT and CDR2 FQNNGV. DNA of the CDR3: TGTGCCAGCAGCTTAGTTGGCGGGAGCCTAGCCAAAAACATTCAGTACTTC. It codes for CASSLVGGSLAKNIQYF.

J is TRBJ2-3 and V is TRBV7-2, with 9 bases that match TRBD2. Germline V lookup: CDR1 SGHTA, CDR2 FQGNSA. The CDR3 runs 15 residues. The V and J ends lost 6 bases and 6 bases, in that order; junction bases with no gene match: 10. CDR3 coding DNA: TGTGCCAGCAGTTCTCCGGGACTAGCCTCCGATACGCAGTATTTT. Amino acids: CASSSPGLASDTQYF.